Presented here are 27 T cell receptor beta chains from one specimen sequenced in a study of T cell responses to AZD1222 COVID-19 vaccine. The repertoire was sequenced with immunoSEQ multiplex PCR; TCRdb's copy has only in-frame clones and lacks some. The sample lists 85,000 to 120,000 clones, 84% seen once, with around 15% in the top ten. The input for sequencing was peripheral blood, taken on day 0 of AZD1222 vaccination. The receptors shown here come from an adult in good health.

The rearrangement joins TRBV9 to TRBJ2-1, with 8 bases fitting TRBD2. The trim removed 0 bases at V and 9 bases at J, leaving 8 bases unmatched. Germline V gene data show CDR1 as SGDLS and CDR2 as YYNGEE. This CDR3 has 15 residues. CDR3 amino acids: CASSVDRLASGEQFF. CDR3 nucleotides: TGTGCCAGCAGCGTAGACAGACTAGCGAGCGGTGAGCAGTTCTTC.

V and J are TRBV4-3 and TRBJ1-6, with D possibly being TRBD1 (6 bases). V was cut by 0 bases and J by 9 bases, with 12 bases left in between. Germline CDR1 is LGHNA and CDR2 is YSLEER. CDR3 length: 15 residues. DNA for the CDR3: TGCGCCAGCAGCCAAGAAGATACAGGGCCTTCACCCCTCCACTTT. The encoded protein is CASSQEDTGPSPLHF.

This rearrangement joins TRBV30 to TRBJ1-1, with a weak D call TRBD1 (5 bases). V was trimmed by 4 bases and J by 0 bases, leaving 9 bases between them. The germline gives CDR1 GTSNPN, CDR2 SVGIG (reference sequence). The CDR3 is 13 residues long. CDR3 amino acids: CAWNRGLNTEAFF. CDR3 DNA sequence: TGTGCCTGGAATCGGGGGTTGAACACTGAAGCTTTCTTT.

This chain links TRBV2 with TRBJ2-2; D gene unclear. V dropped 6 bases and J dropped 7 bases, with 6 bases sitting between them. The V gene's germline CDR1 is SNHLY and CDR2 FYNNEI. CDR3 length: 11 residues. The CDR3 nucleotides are TGTGCCAGCAGGGCCCTCGGGGAGCTGTTTTTT. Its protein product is CASRALGELFF. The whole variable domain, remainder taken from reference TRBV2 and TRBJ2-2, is EPEVTQTPSHQVTQMGQEVILRCVPISNHLYFYWYRQILGQKVEFLVSFYNNEISEKSEIFDDQFSVERPDGSNFTLKIRSTKLEDSAMYFCASRALGELFFGEGSRLTVL.

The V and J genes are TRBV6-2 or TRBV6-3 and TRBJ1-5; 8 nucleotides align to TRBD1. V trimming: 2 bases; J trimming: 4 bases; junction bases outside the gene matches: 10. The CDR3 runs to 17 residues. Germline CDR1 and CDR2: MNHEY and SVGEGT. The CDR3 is CASSYRTGFAMNQPQHF. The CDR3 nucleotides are TGTGCCAGCAGTTACCGGACAGGGTTCGCCATGAATCAGCCCCAGCATTTT.

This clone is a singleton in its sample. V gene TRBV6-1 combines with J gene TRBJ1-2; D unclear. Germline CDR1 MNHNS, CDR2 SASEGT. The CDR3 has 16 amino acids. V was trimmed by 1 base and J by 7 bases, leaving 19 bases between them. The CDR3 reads CASSEVRVAAEGGYTF. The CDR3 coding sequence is TGTGCCAGCAGTGAAGTAAGGGTGGCAGCAGAAGGTGGCTACACCTTC.

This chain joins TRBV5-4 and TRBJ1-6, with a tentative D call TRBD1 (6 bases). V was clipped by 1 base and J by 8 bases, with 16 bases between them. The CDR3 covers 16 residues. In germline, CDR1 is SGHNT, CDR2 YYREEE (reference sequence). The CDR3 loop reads CASSLFGTSGHSPLHF. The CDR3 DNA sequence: TGTGCCAGCAGCTTGTTCGGGACATCGGGCCATTCACCCCTCCACTTT.

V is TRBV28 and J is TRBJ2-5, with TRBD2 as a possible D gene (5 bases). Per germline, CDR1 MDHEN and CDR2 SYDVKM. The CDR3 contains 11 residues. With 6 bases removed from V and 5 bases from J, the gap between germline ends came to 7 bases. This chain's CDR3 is CASRGAETQYF. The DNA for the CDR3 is TGTGCCAGCAGGGGAGCCGAGACCCAGTACTTC. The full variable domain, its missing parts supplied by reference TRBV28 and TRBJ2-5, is DVKVTQSSRYLVKRTGEKVFLECVQDMDHENMFWYRQDPGLGLRLIYFSYDVKMKEKGDIPEGYSVSREKKERFSLILESASTNQTSMYLCASRGAETQYFGPGTRLLVL.

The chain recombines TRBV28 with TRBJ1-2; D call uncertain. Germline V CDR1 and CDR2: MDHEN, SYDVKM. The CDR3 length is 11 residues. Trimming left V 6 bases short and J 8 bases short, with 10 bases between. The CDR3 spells CASSLQWGYTF. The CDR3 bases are TGTGCCAGCAGCCTCCAGTGGGGCTACACCTTC.

The CDR3 coding sequence is TGCGCCAGCAGCCAGCAAGTCCACCGGGGGGAAGGCATTCAGTACTTC. It specifies CASSQQVHRGEGIQYF. The chain joins TRBV4-1 to TRBJ2-4; 7 bases align to TRBD2. Germline CDR1 and CDR2: MGHRA and YSYEKL. Trimming cost V 3 bases and J 9 bases; bases outside gene matches: 14. The CDR3 has 16 amino acids.

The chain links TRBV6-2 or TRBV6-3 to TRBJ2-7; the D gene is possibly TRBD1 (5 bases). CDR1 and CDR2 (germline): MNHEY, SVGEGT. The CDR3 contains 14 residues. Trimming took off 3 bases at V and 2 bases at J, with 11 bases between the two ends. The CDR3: CASSYKAGPYEQYF. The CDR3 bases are TGTGCCAGCAGTTATAAGGCAGGGCCCTACGAGCAGTACTTC.

The CDR3 protein is CASSIDRGRLNEKLFF. The DNA for the CDR3 is TGTGCCAGCAGTATAGACAGGGGGCGACTTAATGAAAAACTGTTTTTT. The chain has TRBV28 and TRBJ1-4; TRBD1 matches at 10 bases. V dropped 5 bases and J dropped 4; count of bases not matched to a gene: 7. Germline V gives CDR1 MDHEN, CDR2 SYDVKM. The CDR3 totals 16 residues.

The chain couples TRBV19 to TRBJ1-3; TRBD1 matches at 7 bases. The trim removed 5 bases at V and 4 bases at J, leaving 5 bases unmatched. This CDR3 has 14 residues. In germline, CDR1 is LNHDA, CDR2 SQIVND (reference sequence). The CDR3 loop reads CASSSPGQGNTIYF. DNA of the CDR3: TGTGCCAGTAGTTCACCGGGACAGGGAAACACCATATATTTT.

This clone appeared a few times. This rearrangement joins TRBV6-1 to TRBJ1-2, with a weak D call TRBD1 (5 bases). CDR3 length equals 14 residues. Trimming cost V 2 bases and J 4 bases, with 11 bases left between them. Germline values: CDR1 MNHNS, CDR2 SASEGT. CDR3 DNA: TGTGCCAGCAGTGAAAAGAGGGGCAGCTATGGCTACACCTTC. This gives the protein CASSEKRGSYGYTF.

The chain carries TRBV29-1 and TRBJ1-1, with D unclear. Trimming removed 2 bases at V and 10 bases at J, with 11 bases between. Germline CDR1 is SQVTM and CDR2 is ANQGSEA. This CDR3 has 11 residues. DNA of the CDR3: TGCAGCGTTGAATCATCTAAGGGAGCTTTCTTT. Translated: CSVESSKGAFF. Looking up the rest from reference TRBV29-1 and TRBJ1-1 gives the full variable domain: SAVISQKPSRDICQRGTSLTIQCQVDSQVTMMFWYRQQPGQSLTLIATANQGSEATYESGFVIDKFPISRPNLTFSTLTVSNMSPEDSSIYLCSVESSKGAFFGQGTRLTVV.

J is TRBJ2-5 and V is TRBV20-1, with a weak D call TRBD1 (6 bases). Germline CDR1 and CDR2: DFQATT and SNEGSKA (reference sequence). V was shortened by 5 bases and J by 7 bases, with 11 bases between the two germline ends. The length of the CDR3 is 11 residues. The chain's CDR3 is CSAVAGVTQYF. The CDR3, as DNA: TGCAGTGCTGTGGCAGGGGTGACCCAGTACTTC.

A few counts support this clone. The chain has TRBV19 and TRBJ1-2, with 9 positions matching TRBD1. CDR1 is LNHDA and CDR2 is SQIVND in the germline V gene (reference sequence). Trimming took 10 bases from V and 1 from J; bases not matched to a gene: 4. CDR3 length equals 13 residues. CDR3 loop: CATTGGINYGYTF. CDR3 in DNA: TGTGCCACTACAGGGGGCATTAACTATGGCTACACCTTC.

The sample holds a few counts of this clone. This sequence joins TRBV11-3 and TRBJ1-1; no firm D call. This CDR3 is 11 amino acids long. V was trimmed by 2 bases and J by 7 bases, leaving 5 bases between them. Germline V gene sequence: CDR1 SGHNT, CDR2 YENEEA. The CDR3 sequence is CASSLSFEAFF. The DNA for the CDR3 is TGTGCCAGCAGCTTATCGTTTGAAGCTTTCTTT.

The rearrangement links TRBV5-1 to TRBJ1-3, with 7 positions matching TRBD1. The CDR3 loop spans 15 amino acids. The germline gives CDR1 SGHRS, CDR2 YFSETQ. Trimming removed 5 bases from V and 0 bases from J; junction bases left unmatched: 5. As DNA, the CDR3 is TGCGCCAGCAGTTTACAGGGGTCCTCTGGAAACACCATATATTTT. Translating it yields CASSLQGSSGNTIYF.

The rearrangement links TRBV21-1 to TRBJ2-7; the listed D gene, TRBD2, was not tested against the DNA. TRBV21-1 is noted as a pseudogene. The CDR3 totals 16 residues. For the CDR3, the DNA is TGTGCCAGCAGCAAAGTGGGGGGTAGTTTTTCCTACGAGCAGTACGTC. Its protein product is CASSKVGGSFSYEQYV.

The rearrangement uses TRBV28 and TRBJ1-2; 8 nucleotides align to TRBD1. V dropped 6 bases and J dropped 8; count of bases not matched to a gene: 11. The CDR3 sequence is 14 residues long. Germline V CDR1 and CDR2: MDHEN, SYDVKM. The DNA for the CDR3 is TGTGCCAGCAGCCCGGGACAGGTCGGGAGAGGCTACACCTTC. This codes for CASSPGQVGRGYTF.

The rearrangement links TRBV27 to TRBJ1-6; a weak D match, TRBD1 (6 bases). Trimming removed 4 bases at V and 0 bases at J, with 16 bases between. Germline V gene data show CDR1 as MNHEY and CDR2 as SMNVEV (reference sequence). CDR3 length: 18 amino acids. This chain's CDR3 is CASSYRVSESSYNSPLHF. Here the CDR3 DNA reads TGTGCCAGCAGTTACAGGGTATCCGAGAGCTCCTATAATTCACCCCTCCACTTT.

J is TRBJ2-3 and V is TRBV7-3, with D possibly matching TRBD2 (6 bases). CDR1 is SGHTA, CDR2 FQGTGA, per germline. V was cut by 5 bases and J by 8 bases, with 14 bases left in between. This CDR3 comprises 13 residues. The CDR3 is CASSPPGELTQYF. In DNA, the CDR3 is TGTGCCAGCAGCCCACCGGGGGAGCTTACGCAGTATTTT.

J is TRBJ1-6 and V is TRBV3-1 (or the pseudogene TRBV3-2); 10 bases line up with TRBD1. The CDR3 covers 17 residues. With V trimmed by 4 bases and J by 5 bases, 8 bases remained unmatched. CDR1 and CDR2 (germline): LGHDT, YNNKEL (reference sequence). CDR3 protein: CASSPKRQGANNSPLHF. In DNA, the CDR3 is TGTGCCAGCAGCCCGAAACGACAGGGGGCAAATAATTCACCCCTCCACTTT.

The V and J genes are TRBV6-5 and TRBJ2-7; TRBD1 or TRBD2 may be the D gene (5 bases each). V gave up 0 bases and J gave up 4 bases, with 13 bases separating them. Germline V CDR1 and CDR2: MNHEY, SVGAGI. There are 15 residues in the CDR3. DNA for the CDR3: TGTGCCAGCAGTTACTCGCCCTATGGGGGATACGAGCAGTACGTC. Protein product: CASSYSPYGGYEQYV.

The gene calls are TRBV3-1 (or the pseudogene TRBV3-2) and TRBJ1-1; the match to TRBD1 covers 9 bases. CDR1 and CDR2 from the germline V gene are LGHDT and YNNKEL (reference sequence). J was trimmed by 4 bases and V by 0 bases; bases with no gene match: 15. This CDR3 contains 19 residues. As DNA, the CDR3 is TGTGCCAGCAGCCAAGATTCGGCGGGGGATACAGGGGGCGTCACTGAAGCTTTCTTT. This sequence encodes CASSQDSAGDTGGVTEAFF.

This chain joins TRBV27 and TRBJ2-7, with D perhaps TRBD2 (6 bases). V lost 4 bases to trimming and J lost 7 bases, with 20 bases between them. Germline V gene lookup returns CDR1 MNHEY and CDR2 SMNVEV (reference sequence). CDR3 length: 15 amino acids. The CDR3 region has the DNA TGTGCCAGCAGTTCGATCCAGCAGGGACTTCGGGAGCAGTACTTC. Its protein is CASSSIQQGLREQYF.